The rows below give T cell receptor beta chains drawn from one sample of a study of T cell responses to AZD1222 COVID-19 vaccine. Clones were sequenced by immunoSEQ multiplex PCR, and TCRdb holds only the in-frame ones, with some missing. The sample has over 55,000 clones, 84% seen once. Sequencing used peripheral blood, obtained on day 0 of AZD1222 vaccination. These receptors came from an adult in good health. The CDR3 runs from the conserved cysteine through the conserved F or W. The D gene is left open where the match is weak. Size tells how often a clone was seen (once, few, many) or the class of an expanded clone, and some rows leave it out.

TRBV19	TRBD1	TRBJ1-2	once	TGTGCCAGTAGTGGGCCCGGGACAGGGGGCCATGGCTACACCTTC	CASSGPGTGGHGYTF
TRBV28	TRBD2	TRBJ2-7	.	TGTGCCAGCAGTTCCAGCGGGGGGAAGTATGAGCAGTACTTC	CASSSSGGKYEQYF
TRBV28	.	TRBJ1-5	.	TGTGCCAGCTTTACACCTCATGCCACGTATAGCAATCAGCCCCAGCATTTT	CASFTPHATYSNQPQHF
TRBV2	TRBD1	TRBJ1-2	.	TGTGCCATACAGGGGACAGGGAACTATGGCTACACCTTC	CAIQGTGNYGYTF
TRBV30	TRBD1	TRBJ1-6	.	TGTGCCTGGAGTGTAAGGGGGCAGTCACCCCTCCACTTT	CAWSVRGQSPLHF
TRBV5-1	.	TRBJ2-3	.	TGCGCCAGCAGCCCTCGGGACCGAGGGGCAGATACGCAGTATTTT	CASSPRDRGADTQYF
TRBV5-6	.	TRBJ2-7	once	TGTGCCAGCAGCTTGGGGCCAGGATCATACGAGCAGTACTTC	CASSLGPGSYEQYF
TRBV4-1	.	TRBJ2-3	few	TGCGCCAGCAGCCAAGTAACAGGGCCGGCAGATACGCAGTATTTT	CASSQVTGPADTQYF
TRBV3-1/TRBV3-2	TRBD1	TRBJ2-2	few	TGTGCCAGCAGCCAGCCCTACAGGGGGAATATCGGGGAGCTGTTTTTT	CASSQPYRGNIGELFF
TRBV5-8	.	TRBJ1-1	.	TGTGCCAGCAGCAGGGACCTCATGAACACTGAAGCTTTCTTT	CASSRDLMNTEAFF
TRBV21-1	.	TRBJ1-2	.	TGTGCCAGCAGCATGGACAGGGATAACTATGGCTACACCTTC	CASSMDRDNYGYTF
TRBV5-1	.	TRBJ1-1	.	TGCGCCAGCAGCTTGGCCTTGGGGAACACTGAAGCTTTCTTT	CASSLALGNTEAFF
TRBV4-1	TRBD1	TRBJ2-4	.	TGCGCCAGCAGCCATCCGCAGGGGGTTCGAGCCAAAAACATTCAGTACTTC	CASSHPQGVRAKNIQYF
TRBV6-1	.	TRBJ1-6	.	TGTGCCAGCAGTGTATTTGGGGTAGCCGGATATAATTCACCCCTCCACTTT	CASSVFGVAGYNSPLHF
TRBV25-1	TRBD2	TRBJ2-5	.	TGTGCCAGCAGTGAGTTGGGGACTAGCCGAGAGACCCAGTACTTC	CASSELGTSRETQYF
TRBV18	.	TRBJ2-3	.	TGTGCCAGCTCACCGGTCGCTAGCACAGATACGCAGTATTTT	CASSPVASTDTQYF
TRBV6-4	.	TRBJ1-5	.	TGTGCCAGCTCCTACTACGAGGGGGTCGGGAACCAGCCCCAGCATTTT	CASSYYEGVGNQPQHF
TRBV28	TRBD1	TRBJ1-1	.	TGTGCCAGCAGTTTCCCTTCGGGGCCGATCGGGACAGGGGACACTGAAGCTTTCTTT	CASSFPSGPIGTGDTEAFF
TRBV11-2	.	TRBJ2-1	.	TGTGCCAGCAGCTTAGTCCCGCAGGGTATCAATGAGCAGTTCTTC	CASSLVPQGINEQFF
TRBV3-1/TRBV3-2	.	TRBJ1-5	.	TGTGCCAGCAGCCATAACCGGGGGAGCAATCAGCCCCAGCATTTT	CASSHNRGSNQPQHF
TRBV18	.	TRBJ1-2	.	TGTGCCAGCTCCCTCGGACAGATCACAGCGACTAACTATGGCTACACCTTC	CASSLGQITATNYGYTF
TRBV6-5	TRBD1	TRBJ1-4	.	TGTGCCAGCAGTTACTCGACAGGGGAAACTAATGAAAAACTGTTTTTT	CASSYSTGETNEKLFF
TRBV30	TRBD1	TRBJ1-1	.	TGTGCCTTGTCCAGGGGGGGCACCGGCACTGAAGCTTTCTTT	CALSRGGTGTEAFF
TRBV11-2	.	TRBJ1-1	.	TGTGCCAGCAGCTTAAGAGGGGCTATGAACACTGAAGCTTTCTTT	CASSLRGAMNTEAFF
TRBV19	.	TRBJ1-1	medium-sized	TGTGCCAGTAGTCCGCAGGGGATTTATCGCACTGAAGCTTTCTTT	CASSPQGIYRTEAFF
TRBV7-2	.	TRBJ1-6	.	TGTGCCAGCAGCTCAGGGGAGTGGAATTCACCCCTCCACTTT	CASSSGEWNSPLHF
TRBV6-5	.	TRBJ2-1	.	TGTGCCACCCGGGACACCGGAAACGATGAGCAGTTCTTC	CATRDTGNDEQFF
TRBV6-6	.	TRBJ2-2	.	TGTGCCAGCAGCCAATTCCCTCGAAGGGAGCTGTTTTTT	CASSQFPRRELFF
TRBV29-1	.	TRBJ2-1	few	TGCAGCGCCGAAGGGAACAACTACAATGAGCAGTTCTTC	CSAEGNNYNEQFF
TRBV11-1	.	TRBJ1-2	.	TGTGCCAGCAGCTTAGATCCTGGCGGCTACACCTTC	CASSLDPGGYTF
TRBV5-1	.	TRBJ1-2	.	TGCGCCAGCAGCTTGGACCATGACGGCTACACCTTC	CASSLDHDGYTF
TRBV6-5	.	TRBJ2-5	.	TGTGCCAGCAGGAAACAGGGTTTCCAAGAGACCCAGTACTTC	CASRKQGFQETQYF
TRBV7-9	.	TRBJ1-1	.	TGTGCCAGCAGTCCCCAGGAGAACACTGAAGCTTTCTTT	CASSPQENTEAFF
TRBV7-8	.	TRBJ2-2	.	TGTGCCAGCAGCTCCCATACTAGACGTCGCACCGGGGAGCTGTTTTTT	CASSSHTRRRTGELFF
TRBV9	.	TRBJ1-2	.	TGTGCCAGCAGCGTGAATCGGGACGAGAAATATGGCTACACCTTC	CASSVNRDEKYGYTF
TRBV5-1	.	TRBJ2-7	.	TGCGCCAGCAGCTTGGCGGCCAGCTCCTACGAGCAGTACTTC	CASSLAASSYEQYF
TRBV19	.	TRBJ1-1	once	TGTGCCAGTAGTATTATAGGGGTCAACACTGAAGCTTTCTTT	CASSIIGVNTEAFF
TRBV4-3	.	TRBJ2-3	.	TGCGCCAGCAGCCAAGAGATGCAGGGGATAGATACGCAGTATTTT	CASSQEMQGIDTQYF
TRBV7-2	TRBD1	TRBJ1-6	.	TGTGCCAGCAGCTTATCAGGGGGGTTTAGGAATTCACCCCTCCACTTT	CASSLSGGFRNSPLHF
TRBV6-4	.	TRBJ2-1	.	TGTGCCAGCAGTGACGCCAACCCGAATGAGCAGTTCTTC	CASSDANPNEQFF
TRBV28	.	TRBJ1-2	once	TGTGCCAGCATCGGGACGGCCTATGGCTACACCTTC	CASIGTAYGYTF